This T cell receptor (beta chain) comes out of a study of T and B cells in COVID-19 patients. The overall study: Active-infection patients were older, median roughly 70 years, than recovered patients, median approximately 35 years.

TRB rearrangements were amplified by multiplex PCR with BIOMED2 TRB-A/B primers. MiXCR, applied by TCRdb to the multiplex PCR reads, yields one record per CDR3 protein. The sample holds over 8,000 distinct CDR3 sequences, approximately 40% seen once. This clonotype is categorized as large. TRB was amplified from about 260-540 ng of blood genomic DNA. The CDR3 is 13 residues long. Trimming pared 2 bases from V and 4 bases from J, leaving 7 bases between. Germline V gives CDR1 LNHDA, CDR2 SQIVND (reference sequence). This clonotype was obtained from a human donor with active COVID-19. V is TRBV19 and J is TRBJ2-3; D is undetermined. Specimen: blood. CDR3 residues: CASSIRQADTQYF. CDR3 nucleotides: TGTGCCAGTAGTATACGGCAGGCAGATACGCAGTATTTT. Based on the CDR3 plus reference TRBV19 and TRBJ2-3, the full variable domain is DGGITQSPKYLFRKEGQNVTLSCEQNLNHDAMYWYRQDPGQGLRLIYYSQIVNDFQKGDIAEGYSVSREKKESFPLTVTSAQKNPTAFYLCASSIRQADTQYFGPGTRLTVL.